The following is a TCR beta chain sequence with its context. This sample was included in a study of blood T cell repertoires in COVID-19. As for the study in general: The study drew acute and convalescent COVID-19 samples from the United States, Italy and Spain. Sources were T cells, B-cell-depleted T cells, or PBMCs; the material itself was cDNA or gDNA.

Per the original data handling: Scientists estimated how many nucleated cells there were by amplifying reference gene primers. Clones were read by immunoSEQ multiplex PCR, and TCRdb kept only the in-frame ones, dropping some. V and J calls and clone size are as listed in that table; D and trimming were resolved from the DNA. The table includes about 180,000 clones, nearly 90% detected once. Germline CDR1 and CDR2: SGHDT and YYEEEE. The length of the CDR3 is 16 residues. J lost 7 bases, V lost 4 bases, and 13 bases had no gene match. This sequence joins TRBV5-6 and TRBJ1-3, with 8 bases fitting TRBD1. The TCR was taken from a man aged 18 to 29 who had recovered from COVID-19. The sequencing sample was made of peripheral blood. The CDR3: CASSAPWTGYGNTIYF. For the CDR3, the DNA is TGTGCCAGCAGCGCCCCCTGGACAGGGTACGGGAACACCATATATTTT.